These 10 T cell receptor beta chains were all obtained from the same sample, sequenced in a study of T cell repertoires in cytomegalovirus infection. Their specific antigens are unknown. TCRdb processed the reads anew with MiXCR; each CDR3 protein has one entry. The sample contains fewer than 950,000 distinct CDR3 sequences, over 25% of which appear only once. The material was cultured CD8+ T cells from PBMCs, obtained from culture after CMV antigen stimulation. These TCRs come from a human donor in good health (CMV status not recorded). Some clones in this sample may be carry-over from other donors' samples.

V is TRBV7-6 and J is TRBJ1-6; a possible D gene is TRBD1 (5 bases). This CDR3 is built from 14 residues. Trimming pared 5 bases from V and 8 bases from J, leaving 13 bases between. From germline, CDR1 is SGHVS and CDR2 FNYEAQ. The DNA of the CDR3 is TGTGCCAGCAGCGACCCTGACAGTGATTCACCCCTCCACTTT. This encodes CASSDPDSDSPLHF.

The rearrangement links TRBV5-1 to TRBJ2-7; TRBD1 matches at 8 bases. V lost 3 bases, J lost 5 bases, and 4 bases stayed unmatched. There are 13 residues in the CDR3. Germline V lookup: CDR1 SGHRS, CDR2 YFSETQ. For the CDR3, the DNA is TGCGCCAGCAGCTGTCAGGGGGCGAACGAGCAGTACGTC. It codes for CASSCQGANEQYV.

V usage is TRBV11-2 and J usage is TRBJ2-5, with D tentatively TRBD1 (6 bases). Trimming took off 1 base at V and 5 bases at J, with 11 bases between the two ends. The CDR3 totals 14 residues. Germline CDR1 SGHAT, CDR2 FQNNGV. CDR3 DNA sequence: TGTGCCAGCAGCTTAGTGGGGGCTGCGGAGACCCAGTACTTC. Translation gives CASSLVGAAETQYF.

The chain recombines TRBV7-9 with TRBJ2-1, with D possibly TRBD1 on 5 matching bases. The CDR3 is made up of 14 amino acids. V was trimmed by 1 base and J by 4 bases, leaving 8 bases between them. CDR1 and CDR2 (germline): SEHNR, FQNEAQ (reference sequence). CDR3 sequence: CASSLEKGYNEQFF. The CDR3 nucleotides read TGTGCCAGCAGCTTAGAAAAGGGGTACAATGAGCAGTTCTTC.

On this clonotype itself: This could be a read error, since a much larger clone is one nucleotide away. The chain links TRBV7-2 to TRBJ2-3; tentatively, D is TRBD2 (5 bases). The V end lost 4 bases, the J end lost 5 bases, and 10 bases lay between the germline ends. CDR3 length: 13 residues. Germline CDR1 and CDR2: SGHTA and FQGNSA. CDR3 DNA: TGTGCCAGCAGCTGGACTGGCATAGATACGCAGTATTTT. It specifies CASSWTGIDTQYF.

The genes are TRBV11-2 and TRBJ2-1, with D hard to call. This CDR3 comprises 12 residues. CDR1 is SGHAT, CDR2 FQNNGV, per germline. Trimming cost V 3 bases and J 5 bases, with 5 bases left between them. CDR3 DNA: TGTGCCAGCAGCTTGCTGCACAATGAGCAGTTCTTC. Encoded protein: CASSLLHNEQFF.

This clonotype was counted a single time. Germline and junction disagree at one end, which may indicate a read error. The chain uses TRBV4-1 and TRBJ2-1; D not resolved. This CDR3 contains 13 residues. Germline V CDR1 and CDR2: MGHRA, YSYEKL. The chain's CDR3 is CASSQGKWYEQFF. CDR3 nucleotides: TGTGCCAGCAGCCAAGGGAAATGGTATGAGCAGTTCTTC.

A single count supports this clonotype. J is TRBJ2-1 and V is TRBV29-1; 7 bases are shared with TRBD1. CDR1 SQVTM and CDR2 ANQGSEA come from the germline V gene. V gave up 1 base and J gave up 6 bases; unmatched junction bases: 6. The CDR3 length is 14 residues. The CDR3 spells CSVEGQGKINEQFF. The CDR3 nucleotides are TGCAGCGTTGAAGGACAGGGAAAAATCAATGAGCAGTTCTTC.

This chain links TRBV6-6 with TRBJ2-7; possibly TRBD1 for D (6 bases). Germline loops: CDR1 MNHNY, CDR2 SVGAGI (reference sequence). The CDR3 is 12 amino acids. V shed 8 bases and J shed 1 base, with 9 bases lying between them. CDR3 nucleotides: TGTGCCAGCCAAACAGGGTCCTACGAGCAGTACTTC. It specifies CASQTGSYEQYF.

This clonotype was picked up a small number of times. The chain recombines TRBV7-3 with TRBJ2-2, with unresolved D. In germline, CDR1 is SGHTA, CDR2 FQGTGA. The CDR3 contains 17 residues. The germline V and J ends were trimmed by 1 base and 0 bases, with 12 bases remaining between them. The DNA of the CDR3 is TGTGCCAGCAGCTTAAGTAGAAGGCTCCCGAACACCGGGGAGCTGTTTTTT. Encoded protein: CASSLSRRLPNTGELFF.